Sequencing of this T cell receptor beta chain was carried out in a study of OX40 agonist ivuxolimab in advanced cancers. On the study more broadly: Three patients got partial responses; one had hepatocellular carcinoma and two had cutaneous melanoma.

Whole-study results and caveats: CD4+ T cells averaged fewer expanded clones than CD8+ T cells. Still undetermined is the antigen specificity of the expanded peripheral T cells.

As regards this clone: No antigen is known for it.

The germline V gene encodes CDR1 MNHEY and CDR2 SMNVEV (reference sequence). Between the trimmed V and J ends, which lost 2 bases and 0 bases, there was a span of 18 bases. There are 18 residues in the CDR3. Method: immunoSEQ multiplex PCR; TCRdb's copy keeps in-frame clones and lacks some. The sample shows tens of thousands of clones, about 90% of them seen only once. The sequence was collected from an adult with an advanced solid tumor such as melanoma, head and neck, liver or kidney cancer. The V call is TRBV27, the J call TRBJ2-3; D not resolved. The sample in question was CD4+ or CD8+ T cells sorted from blood, obtained in a trial of the OX40 agonist ivuxolimab. The chain's CDR3 is CASSLSGRHYSSTDTQYF. Here the CDR3 DNA reads TGTGCCAGCAGTTTAAGTGGCCGACATTATTCTAGCACAGATACGCAGTATTTT.